Given below is one T cell receptor beta chain in context. Antigen unknown. This sample was taken from a study of cytomegalovirus exposure and HLA in healthy donors. Across the study: The Caucasian-associated ancestry cluster contained around four fifths of the roughly 370 genotyped donors. The study, taken as a whole, reports: Across donors, presence/absence analyses took sequencing depth to be roughly uniform.

This PCR relied on a set of 60 Vbeta primers and 13 Jbeta primers. Here immunoSEQ multiplex PCR was the method, and the copy in TCRdb shows in-frame clones only, minus some. This sample has some 130,000 clones; about 80% occur once, and the top ten carry over 2.5%. The origin of this receptor is a male donor in good health and CMV-seronegative. Material: PBMCs.

The CDR3 nucleotides read TGTGCCACCAGCAGAGACAGGGGGGTCTATGGCTACACCTTC. This encodes CATSRDRGVYGYTF. The V gene is TRBV15, the J gene TRBJ1-2, with 7 bases matching TRBD1. Germline assignment: CDR1 LNHNV and CDR2 YYDKDF (reference sequence). The CDR3 consists of 14 residues. Unmatched junction bases numbered 2, after V lost 0 bases and J lost 4 bases.